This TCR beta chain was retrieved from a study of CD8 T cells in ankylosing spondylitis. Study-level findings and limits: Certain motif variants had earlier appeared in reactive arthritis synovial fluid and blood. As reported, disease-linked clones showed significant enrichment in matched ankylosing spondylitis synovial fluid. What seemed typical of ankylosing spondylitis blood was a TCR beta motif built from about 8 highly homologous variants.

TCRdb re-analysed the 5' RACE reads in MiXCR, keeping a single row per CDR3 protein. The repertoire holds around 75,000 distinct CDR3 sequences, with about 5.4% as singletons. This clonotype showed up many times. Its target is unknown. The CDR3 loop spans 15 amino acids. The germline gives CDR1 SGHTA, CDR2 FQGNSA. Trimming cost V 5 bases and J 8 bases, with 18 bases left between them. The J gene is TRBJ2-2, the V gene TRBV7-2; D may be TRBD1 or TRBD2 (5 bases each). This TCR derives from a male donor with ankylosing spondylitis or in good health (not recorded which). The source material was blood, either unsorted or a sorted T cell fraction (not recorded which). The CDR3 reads CASSRRGKGYGELFF. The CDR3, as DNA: TGTGCCAGCAGCCGTCGGGGAAAGGGGTATGGGGAGCTGTTTTTT.